This T cell receptor (beta chain) stems from a study of spatial heterogeneity in lung cancer. Study-wide results and caveats: Within tumors, counts of expanded alpha and beta TCRs tracked tumor mutation counts.

MiXCR, run by TCRdb on the 5' RACE reads, gives a single entry per CDR3 protein. The table includes 10,000 or so distinct CDR3 sequences, approximately 8.1% detected once. This clonotype was seen ten or more times. Its antigen is unknown. The CDR3 has 11 amino acids. V was clipped by 8 bases and J by 5 bases, with 7 bases between them. Germline V gene sequence: CDR1 SEHNR, CDR2 FQNEAQ (reference sequence). Stated time point: sample taken at primary tumor resection. The specimen comprised lung tumor tissue, sampled at surgery. This TCR derives from a male donor with early-stage non-small cell lung cancer. The chain combines TRBV7-9 with TRBJ2-1, with D possibly TRBD1 on 6 matching bases. CDR3 coding DNA: TGTGCCAGCTCAGGGGACAATGAGCAGTTCTTC. This translates into CASSGDNEQFF. The full variable domain, in which reference TRBV7-9 and TRBJ2-1 provide the parts outside the CDR3, is DTGVSQNPRHKITKRGQNVTFRCDPISEHNRLYWYRQTLGQGPEFLTYFQNEAQLEKSRLLSDRFSAERPKGSFSTLEIQRTEQGDSAMYLCASSGDNEQFFGPGTRLTVL.